One sample yielded the 32 T cell receptor beta chains listed below, sequenced in a study of blood T cell repertoires in COVID-19. The repertoire was sequenced with immunoSEQ multiplex PCR; TCRdb's copy has only in-frame clones and lacks some. The sample lists under 85,000 clones, around 85% occurring once. Sequencing was performed on peripheral blood. These receptors came from a man older than 75 with acute or convalescent COVID-19.

This chain joins TRBV10-3 and TRBJ2-2; 8 bases agree with TRBD1. The CDR3 contains 15 residues. From germline, CDR1 is ENHRY and CDR2 SYGVKD. The trim removed 6 bases at V and 2 bases at J, leaving 5 bases unmatched. The CDR3 region is CAIRTGTGNTGELFF. CDR3 sequence (DNA): TGTGCCATCAGGACCGGGACAGGTAACACCGGGGAGCTGTTTTTT.

The genes are TRBV14 and TRBJ2-7, with TRBD1 matching over 10 bases. Germline V gives CDR1 SGHDN, CDR2 FVKESK. The V and J ends lost 1 base and 7 bases, in that order; junction bases with no gene match: 10. There are 16 residues in the CDR3. The CDR3 sequence: CASSQAPGQGLGEQYF. The CDR3 DNA is TGTGCCAGCAGCCAAGCACCGGGACAGGGGCTAGGGGAGCAGTACTTC.

The chain links TRBV5-4 to TRBJ1-6; D not resolved. This CDR3 is built from 16 residues. Germline loops: CDR1 SGHNT, CDR2 YYREEE (reference sequence). V lost 4 bases and J 0 bases, leaving 11 bases between the germline ends. CDR3 sequence reads: CASSPRGDSYNSPLHF. The CDR3 DNA sequence: TGTGCCAGCAGCCCCCGAGGAGACTCCTATAATTCACCCCTCCACTTT.

The chain recombines TRBV6-6 with TRBJ1-2, with 10 positions matching TRBD1. CDR1 and CDR2 from the germline V gene are MNHNY and SVGAGI (reference sequence). The CDR3 sequence is 15 residues long. The trim removed 6 bases at V and 3 bases at J, leaving 7 bases unmatched. The CDR3 protein is CASSLDRGFDYGYTF. The CDR3 DNA reads as TGTGCCAGCAGCCTGGACAGGGGGTTTGACTATGGCTACACCTTC.

V is TRBV11-3 and J is TRBJ2-1; 7 nucleotides align to TRBD2. This CDR3 spans 16 amino acids. The germline gives CDR1 SGHNT, CDR2 YENEEA. With V trimmed by 2 bases and J by 0 bases, 4 bases remained unmatched. Here the CDR3 DNA reads TGTGCCAGCAGCTTATACGGGGGGAGCTCCTACAATGAGCAGTTCTTC. Encoded protein: CASSLYGGSSYNEQFF.

This chain uses TRBV5-6 with TRBJ2-7; unclear D gene. The V end was cut by 0 bases, the J end by 7 bases, with 8 bases between. This CDR3 has 12 residues. Germline CDR1 is SGHDT and CDR2 is YYEEEE. CDR3 bases: TGTGCCAGCAGCTTGGCTCTGAGTGAGCAGTACTTC. It is translated as CASSLALSEQYF.

The rearrangement joins TRBV4-1 to TRBJ2-5, with 8 bases lining up with TRBD1. This CDR3 is built from 15 residues. The J segment lost 5 bases and the V segment lost 1 base, leaving 6 bases of the junction unmatched. The germline CDR1 and CDR2 sequences are MGHRA and YSYEKL. The CDR3 sequence is CASSQASGGHETQYF. CDR3 DNA: TGCGCCAGCAGCCAAGCGTCAGGGGGCCACGAGACCCAGTACTTC.

The J gene is TRBJ2-1, the V gene TRBV24-1, with 9 bases lining up with TRBD2. There are 15 residues in the CDR3. Germline CDR1 and CDR2: KGHDR and SFDVKD. The V and J ends lost 4 bases and 6 bases, in that order; junction bases with no gene match: 6. Here the CDR3 DNA reads TGTGCCACCAGTGACCAGCGGGAGGCCTCCAATGAGCAGTTCTTC. It translates to CATSDQREASNEQFF.

This chain links TRBV10-3 with TRBJ2-7; tentative D call: TRBD2 (6 bases). The V and J ends lost 4 bases and 5 bases respectively, with 12 bases between them. The germline gives CDR1 ENHRY, CDR2 SYGVKD. This CDR3 comprises 13 residues. CDR3 region: CAISVTRVNEQYF. The DNA for the CDR3 is TGTGCCATCAGTGTGACTAGAGTTAACGAGCAGTACTTC.

The chain joins TRBV6-2 or TRBV6-3 to TRBJ2-3; TRBD2 matches at 13 bases. CDR1 MNHEY and CDR2 SVGEGT come from the germline V gene. After removal of 2 bases from V and 2 bases from J, the junction contained 1 base not matched to a gene. CDR3 length equals 16 residues. The CDR3 DNA is TGTGCCAGCAGTTACGGACTAGCGGGAGACACAGATACGCAGTATTTT. Translated, it gives CASSYGLAGDTDTQYF.

The chain carries TRBV24-1 and TRBJ2-3, with a possible D match to TRBD2 (7 bases). The ends were cut back, 3 bases at V and 5 bases at J, with 11 bases in the middle. The CDR3 is 14 amino acids. CDR1 is KGHDR, CDR2 SFDVKD, per germline. The CDR3 DNA sequence: TGTGCCACCAGTGATCGGGGGGCCGGAGATACGCAGTATTTT. This translates into CATSDRGAGDTQYF.

This chain connects TRBV5-1 to TRBJ1-4, with a possible D match to TRBD1 (6 bases). This CDR3 spans 15 amino acids. V lost 1 base, J lost 8 bases, and 15 bases lay in between. In germline, CDR1 is SGHRS, CDR2 YFSETQ. In DNA form, the CDR3 reads TGCGCCAGCAGCTTGCAGACAGGAAGAGGAGAAAAACTGTTTTTT. It yields the protein CASSLQTGRGEKLFF.

This clone was recorded only once. The chain links TRBV7-2 to TRBJ2-7; the D gene is possibly TRBD2 (5 bases). CDR1 is SGHTA, CDR2 FQGNSA, per germline. The CDR3 extends over 14 amino acids. The germline V and J ends were trimmed by 1 base and 3 bases, with 10 bases remaining between them. CDR3 nucleotide sequence: TGTGCCAGCAGCTTAGGCGGGTTCTTCTACGAGCAGTACTTC. Its protein is CASSLGGFFYEQYF. Full variable domain (outside the CDR3, taken from reference TRBV7-2 and TRBJ2-7): GAGVSQSPSNKVTEKGKDVELRCDPISGHTALYWYRQSLGQGLEFLIYFQGNSAPDKSGLPSDRFSAERTGGSVSTLTIQRTQQEDSAVYLCASSLGGFFYEQYFGPGTRLTVT.

V is TRBV19 and J is TRBJ1-1; D not resolved. Between the trimmed V and J ends, which lost 3 bases and 6 bases, there was a span of 8 bases. The CDR3 is made up of 12 amino acids. CDR1 and CDR2 (germline): LNHDA, SQIVND (reference sequence). The CDR3 bases are TGTGCCAGTAGTATTACGCGATCTGAAGCTTTCTTT. Protein product: CASSITRSEAFF.

The V gene is TRBV29-1, the J gene TRBJ2-1, with 9 bases matching TRBD1. Looked up from germline, CDR1 is SQVTM and CDR2 is ANQGSEA. The CDR3 spans 16 residues. The ends lost 7 bases at V and 3 bases at J; junction bases unmatched: 13. CDR3 sequence reads: CSGIPMTGGFYNEQFF. The CDR3 DNA reads as TGCAGCGGGATCCCCATGACAGGGGGATTCTACAATGAGCAGTTCTTC.

The gene calls are TRBV7-2 and TRBJ2-7; possibly TRBD1 for D (7 bases). This CDR3 contains 15 residues. Germline V CDR1 and CDR2: SGHTA, FQGNSA. Trimming removed 1 base at V and 7 bases at J, with 17 bases between. CDR3 nucleotide sequence: TGTGCCAGCAGCTTAGGGGGGGACAGACGAGTAGAGCAGTACTTC. Amino acid sequence: CASSLGGDRRVEQYF.

This chain uses TRBV7-2 with TRBJ2-3; TRBD2 agrees at 7 bases. Germline V CDR1 and CDR2: SGHTA, FQGNSA. This CDR3 contains 15 residues. The V gene end was trimmed by 7 bases and the J gene end by 0 bases; junction bases not matched to a gene: 7. The CDR3 here is CASKTGGSSTDTQYF. CDR3 DNA: TGTGCCAGCAAAACGGGAGGTTCTAGCACAGATACGCAGTATTTT.

The rearrangement joins TRBV19 to TRBJ2-1; 8 positions agree with TRBD1. This CDR3 is built from 15 residues. The trim removed 4 bases at V and 12 bases at J, leaving 14 bases unmatched. CDR1 and CDR2 from the germline V gene are LNHDA and SQIVND (reference sequence). The CDR3 spells CASSKGQVTLDGQFF. CDR3 nucleotide sequence: TGTGCCAGTAGTAAGGGACAGGTTACCCTAGATGGGCAGTTCTTC.

V usage is TRBV6-2 or TRBV6-3 and J usage is TRBJ1-5, with D possibly TRBD1 on 6 matching bases. Germline loops: CDR1 MNHEY, CDR2 SVGEGT. The CDR3 sequence is 14 residues long. Trimming removed 5 bases at V and 5 bases at J, with 13 bases between. The CDR3 nucleotides are TGTGCCAGCAGTATGGGGGCTTGGGATCAGCCCCAGCATTTT. Translated: CASSMGAWDQPQHF.

The CDR3 sequence: CASSLSLQTFEPQHF. The DNA for the CDR3 is TGTGCCAGCAGCTTATCCCTACAGACCTTTGAGCCCCAGCATTTT. The chain combines TRBV7-2 with TRBJ1-5; no definite D call. This CDR3 contains 15 residues. Germline loops: CDR1 SGHTA, CDR2 FQGNSA. V shed 2 bases and J shed 8 bases, with 16 bases lying between them.

The chain has TRBV18 and TRBJ2-2; perhaps TRBD1 as D (5 bases). The CDR3 covers 16 residues. The germline CDR1 and CDR2 sequences are KGHSH and LQKENI. V dropped 5 bases and J dropped 0 bases, with 13 bases sitting between them. For the CDR3, the DNA is TGTGCCAGCTCAATCGGGCAGACAGCGAACACCGGGGAGCTGTTTTTT. It encodes CASSIGQTANTGELFF.

The CDR3: CASSDWASGSSYNEQFF. DNA of the CDR3: TGTGCCAGCAGTGACTGGGCTAGCGGAAGCTCCTACAATGAGCAGTTCTTC. This rearrangement joins TRBV6-4 to TRBJ2-1, with 7 bases that match TRBD2. Germline assignment: CDR1 MRHNA and CDR2 SNTAGT. The CDR3 has 17 amino acids. V lost 1 base to trimming and J lost 0 bases; unmatched junction nucleotides: 6.

J is TRBJ1-5 and V is TRBV7-2, with 7 nucleotides matching TRBD1. Germline CDR1 and CDR2: SGHTA and FQGNSA. The CDR3 covers 14 residues. With V trimmed by 3 bases and J by 1 base, 0 bases remained unmatched. CDR3 loop: CASSLDRSNQPQHF. The CDR3 DNA reads as TGTGCCAGCAGCTTGGACAGGAGCAATCAGCCCCAGCATTTT.

This clone turned up a few times. This chain joins TRBV10-3 and TRBJ2-7, with 7 bases lining up with TRBD2. With V trimmed by 1 base and J by 5 bases, 8 bases remained unmatched. Germline CDR1 reads ENHRY; CDR2 reads SYGVKD. The CDR3 runs 15 residues. CDR3 DNA: TGTGCCATCAGTGAGTGGGGGGGTGGCGTGGACGAGCAGTACTTC. The encoded protein is CAISEWGGGVDEQYF.

This clone was observed a single time. This chain uses TRBV28 with TRBJ2-7; the match to TRBD2 covers 10 bases. The CDR3 is made up of 14 amino acids. Germline V lookup: CDR1 MDHEN, CDR2 SYDVKM. The ends lost 7 bases at V and 6 bases at J; junction bases unmatched: 9. The CDR3 sequence is CASKTAGGPSEQYF. The DNA of the CDR3 is TGTGCCAGCAAGACAGCGGGAGGGCCGAGCGAGCAGTACTTC.

This chain links TRBV6-5 with TRBJ1-1, with no clear D. CDR3 size: 14 residues. Trimming left V 2 bases short and J 2 bases short, with 9 bases between. Germline V gene lookup returns CDR1 MNHEY and CDR2 SVGAGI. The CDR3 spells CASSYAEGNTEAFF. In DNA, the CDR3 is TGTGCCAGCAGTTACGCTGAGGGAAACACTGAAGCTTTCTTT.

This sequence joins TRBV6-5 and TRBJ1-3, with D possibly being TRBD1 (6 bases). The germline V and J ends were trimmed by 10 bases and 4 bases, with 17 bases remaining between them. Looked up from germline, CDR1 is MNHEY and CDR2 is SVGAGI. This CDR3 is built from 14 residues. The CDR3, as DNA: TGTGCCACCTCCCTACAGGGCTCAGGAAACACCATATATTTT. It is translated as CATSLQGSGNTIYF.

The chain carries TRBV28 and TRBJ2-1; D unresolved. Trimming shortened V by 3 bases and J by 0 bases, and 9 bases separated the two germline ends. The germline CDR1 and CDR2 sequences are MDHEN and SYDVKM. The CDR3 is made up of 15 amino acids. Here the CDR3 DNA reads TGTGCCAGCAGTTTTACCCTAAGCTCCTACAATGAGCAGTTCTTC. This encodes CASSFTLSSYNEQFF.

The chain couples TRBV27 to TRBJ2-3, with no clear D. Trimming cost V 5 bases and J 1 base, with 4 bases left between them. Germline V CDR1 and CDR2: MNHEY, SMNVEV (reference sequence). The CDR3 sequence is 12 residues long. The CDR3: CASSPGTDTQYF. In DNA, the CDR3 is TGTGCCAGCAGTCCCGGCACAGATACGCAGTATTTT.

This clone appeared a single time. The V call is TRBV5-8, the J call TRBJ2-3; D call uncertain. The germline V and J ends were trimmed by 4 bases and 6 bases, with 6 bases remaining between them. The CDR3 consists of 11 residues. The germline CDR1 and CDR2 sequences are SGHTS and YDEGEE. DNA for the CDR3: TGTGCCAGCAGCCCTAGGGATACGCAGTATTTT. Its protein product is CASSPRDTQYF.

The gene calls are TRBV18 and TRBJ1-2; no definite D call. Trimming stripped 4 bases from V and 8 bases from J, with 8 bases between. There are 11 residues in the CDR3. The V gene's germline CDR1 is KGHSH and CDR2 LQKENI. CDR3 region: CASSHGEGYTF. In DNA, the CDR3 is TGTGCCAGCTCACACGGGGAAGGCTACACCTTC.

This clone has more than one count but fewer than ten. The chain is built from TRBV9 and TRBJ1-1, with TRBD1 identical over 9 bases. This CDR3 comprises 14 residues. The J segment lost 6 bases and the V segment lost 4 bases, leaving 7 bases of the junction unmatched. Germline V gene data show CDR1 as SGDLS and CDR2 as YYNGEE. Here the CDR3 reads CASSTGTGSPEAFF. CDR3 nucleotide sequence: TGTGCCAGCAGCACGGGGACAGGGAGCCCTGAAGCTTTCTTT.